A selection of T cell receptor beta chains follows, all from one sample in a study of graft-versus-host responses after intestinal transplantation. The assay was immunoSEQ multiplex PCR, and TCRdb's table has in-frame clones only and misses some. The data hold nearly 100,000 clones, with around nine tenths observed a single time. The material was PBMCs, obtained around 450 days after intestinal transplant. Receptors originate from a human patient who received an intestinal transplant, so some T cells may come from the graft donor. Both conserved end residues are part of each CDR3. A D gene is named only where the DNA matches it firmly. Clone size, where shown, is once, few, many, or a class for clones that have expanded.

abundance,d_gene,v_gene,j_gene,CDR3nt,CDR3aa
once,.,TRBV10-1,TRBJ2-3,TGCGCCAGCAGTGAGGGGGGAGTGTTGGATACGCAGTATTTT,CASSEGGVLDTQYF
.,.,TRBV6-1,TRBJ1-4,TGTGCCAGCATGAGGGGCCGTGTTGCCGAAAAACTGTTTTTT,CASMRGRVAEKLFF
.,.,TRBV4-1,TRBJ1-2,TGCGCCAGCAGCCAAGAATGGGGGTATGGCTACACCTTC,CASSQEWGYGYTF
.,.,TRBV14,TRBJ1-1,TGTGCCAGCAGCCAAAGACGGATCAACACTGAAGCTTTCTTT,CASSQRRINTEAFF
.,.,TRBV29-1,TRBJ1-4,TGCAGCGTTGGACCGGTTGGGGGTGGGAATGAAAAACTGTTTTTT,CSVGPVGGGNEKLFF
.,.,TRBV4-1,TRBJ1-3,TGCGCCAGCAGGCGGGACGGACTCTCTGGAAACACCATATATTTT,CASRRDGLSGNTIYF
once,TRBD2,TRBV7-9,TRBJ2-1,TGTGCCAGCAGCTATAGCGGGGGGGATGAGCAGTTCTTC,CASSYSGGDEQFF
.,.,TRBV6-6,TRBJ2-2,TGTGCCAGCTCACCGGCGGGGGCCGACACCGGGGAGCTGTTTTTT,CASSPAGADTGELFF
.,.,TRBV19,TRBJ2-7,TGTGCCAGTAGTGTGGGGGGTGTGAGTGAGCAGTACTTC,CASSVGGVSEQYF
.,.,TRBV4-1,TRBJ1-5,TGCGCCAGCAGCCAAGATTTTCGGCAACGCAATCAGCCCCAGCATTTT,CASSQDFRQRNQPQHF
.,.,TRBV5-6,TRBJ2-1,TGTGCCAGCAGCCGGGGCCCGTACAATGAGCAGTTCTTC,CASSRGPYNEQFF